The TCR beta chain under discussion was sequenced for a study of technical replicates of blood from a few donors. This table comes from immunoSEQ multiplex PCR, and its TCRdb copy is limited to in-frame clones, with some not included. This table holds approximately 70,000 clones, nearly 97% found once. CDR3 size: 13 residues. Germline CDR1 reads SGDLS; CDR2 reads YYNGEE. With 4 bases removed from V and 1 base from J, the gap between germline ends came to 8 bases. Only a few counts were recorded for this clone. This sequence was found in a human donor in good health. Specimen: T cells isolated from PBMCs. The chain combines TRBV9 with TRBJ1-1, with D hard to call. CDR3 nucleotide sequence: TGTGCCAGCAGCCAACAATCGAACACTGAAGCTTTCTTT. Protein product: CASSQQSNTEAFF. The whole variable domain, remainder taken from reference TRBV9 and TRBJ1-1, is DSGVTQTPKHLITATGQRVTLRCSPRSGDLSVYWYQQSLDQGLQFLIQYYNGEERAKGNILERFSAQQFPDLHSELNLSSLELGDSALYFCASSQQSNTEAFFGQGTRLTVV.